This T cell receptor (beta chain) was identified during a study of cytomegalovirus exposure and HLA in healthy donors. In the study overall: For the approximately 360 genotyped donors, roughly 80% fell within the Caucasian-associated ancestry cluster.

Note on this clone: What it recognizes is unknown.

General study results and limits: Cytomegalovirus-associated TCR beta chains were listed, numbering under 200. As was reported, the HLA-A and HLA-B alleles of most subjects were accurately predicted from TCR beta sequences. Segments of the TCR beta V type were, in most cases, productive about 87% or about 30% of the time in an earlier analysis.

The CDR3 length is 12 residues. Trimming took off 8 bases at V and 4 bases at J, with 12 bases between the two ends. The germline gives CDR1 MNHNS, CDR2 SASEGT. With 60 Vbeta and 13 Jbeta primers, the PCR was carried out. Using immunoSEQ multiplex PCR, the repertoire was profiled, and TCRdb retains in-frame clones only, with some absent. The sample carries about 170,000 clones, roughly three quarters recorded once. J is TRBJ2-7 and V is TRBV6-1; TRBD1 is a possible D gene (6 bases). The clonotype comes from a man aged 35 to 55 in good health and CMV-seropositive. The sequencing sample was made of PBMCs. The CDR3 DNA follows: TGTGCCAGCCTCCTACAGGGATACGAGCAGTACTTC. Amino acids: CASLLQGYEQYF.